The sequence of this T cell receptor (beta chain) was determined in a study of shared clonotypes between healthy human individuals. Findings and limits, study-wide: Estimated richness was generally greater in naive than memory subsets.

With 3 bases removed from V and 4 bases from J, the gap between germline ends came to 10 bases. Germline CDR1 SGDLS, CDR2 YYNGEE. There are 13 residues in the CDR3. This clone was seen a few times. Its target is unknown. A much larger clonotype is one base distant, so this may be a read error. Each sorted subset replicate got 200 ng genomic DNA, roughly 27,000 genomes. Repertoires were generated with immunoSEQ multiplex PCR, while TCRdb's copy carries only in-frame clones and drops some. The sample lists over 850,000 clones, around three quarters seen once, with around 0.61% in the top ten. Source material: memory CD4+ T cells from PBMCs. Subset described: CD45RA-negative fraction. The rearrangement joins TRBV9 to TRBJ1-1; D perhaps matches TRBD1 (6 bases). The receptor was isolated from a man younger than 30 in good health. Some clones in this sample may be carry-over from other donors' samples. This CDR3 reads CASSGGPSTEAFF. The CDR3 bases are TGTGCCAGCAGCGGGGGGCCGAGCACTGAAGCTTTCTTT.